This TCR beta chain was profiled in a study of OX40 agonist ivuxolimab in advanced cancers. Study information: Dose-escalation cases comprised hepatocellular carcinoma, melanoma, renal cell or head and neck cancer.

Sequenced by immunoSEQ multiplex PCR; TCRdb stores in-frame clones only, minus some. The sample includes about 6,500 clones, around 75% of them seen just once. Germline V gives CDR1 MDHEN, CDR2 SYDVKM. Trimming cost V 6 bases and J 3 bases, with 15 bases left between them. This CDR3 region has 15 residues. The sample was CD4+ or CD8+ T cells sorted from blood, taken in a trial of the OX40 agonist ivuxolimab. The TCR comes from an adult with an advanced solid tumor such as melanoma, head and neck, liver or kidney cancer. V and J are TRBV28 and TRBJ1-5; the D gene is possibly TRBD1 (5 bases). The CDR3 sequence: CASRLQDPTNQPQHF. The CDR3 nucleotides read TGTGCCAGCAGACTACAGGATCCAACCAATCAGCCCCAGCATTTT.